This T cell receptor beta chain was identified in a study of blood T cell repertoires in COVID-19. Germline values: CDR1 KGHSH, CDR2 LQKENI. Germline trimming cut 5 bases from V and 9 bases from J; bases unmatched to any gene: 10. The CDR3 loop spans 15 amino acids. Assay used: immunoSEQ multiplex PCR; TCRdb lists only in-frame clones, some missing. The table includes about 210,000 clones, 84% detected once. The sequencing input was peripheral blood. The rearrangement uses TRBV18 and TRBJ1-6; 7 bases agree with TRBD1. This TCR was sampled from a woman in her forties or fifties with active or convalescent COVID-19. DNA of the CDR3: TGTGCCAGCTCAGAGACAGGGCAGTTCGGTTCACCCCTCCACTTT. Protein: CASSETGQFGSPLHF.